This TCR beta chain was identified during a study of shared T cell receptors in the human thymus. The germline V gene encodes CDR1 SEHNR and CDR2 FQNEAQ (reference sequence). The ends were cut back, 5 bases at V and 3 bases at J, with 13 bases in the middle. The CDR3 is 15 amino acids. Sequencing was performed with immunoSEQ multiplex PCR; in TCRdb, only in-frame clones are kept and a portion is missing. The repertoire holds over 350,000 clones, with approximately 95% as singletons. This rearrangement joins TRBV7-9 to TRBJ1-4; possibly TRBD1 for D (6 bases). The sequenced material came from thymocytes. The receptor comes from a human donor. CDR3 nucleotides: TGTGCCAGCAGCCCCCACAGGGTACCTAATGAAAAACTGTTTTTT. Amino acid sequence: CASSPHRVPNEKLFF.